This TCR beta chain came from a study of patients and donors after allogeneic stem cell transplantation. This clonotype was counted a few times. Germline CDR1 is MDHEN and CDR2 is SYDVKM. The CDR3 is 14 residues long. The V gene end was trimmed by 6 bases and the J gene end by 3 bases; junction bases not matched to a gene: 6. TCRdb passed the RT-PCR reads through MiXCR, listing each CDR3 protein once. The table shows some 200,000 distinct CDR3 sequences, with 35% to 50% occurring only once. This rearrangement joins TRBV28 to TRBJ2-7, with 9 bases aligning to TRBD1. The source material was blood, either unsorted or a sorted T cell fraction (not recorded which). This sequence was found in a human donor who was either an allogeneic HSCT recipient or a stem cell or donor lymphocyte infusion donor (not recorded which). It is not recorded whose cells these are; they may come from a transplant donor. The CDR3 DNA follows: TGTGCCAGCAGGCGAACAGGGGGCGGCTACGAGCAGTACTTC. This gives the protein CASRRTGGGYEQYF.